The 21 T cell receptor beta chains in this list originate from one sample, sequenced in a study of blood T cell repertoires in COVID-19. Repertoires were generated with immunoSEQ multiplex PCR, while TCRdb's copy carries only in-frame clones and drops some. Here the sample spans some 270,000 clones, 80% to 85% being singletons. Sequenced: PBMCs or T cells enriched from blood (not recorded which). The source of these receptors is a man in his fifties who had recovered from COVID-19.

The V gene is TRBV7-2, the J gene TRBJ1-1; D is possibly TRBD1 (5 bases). The germline gives CDR1 SGHTA, CDR2 FQGNSA. The CDR3 covers 17 residues. V gave up 8 bases and J gave up 1 base, with 23 bases separating them. The CDR3 nucleotides are TGTGCCAGCGCCGGCGGGACCCCGATCCGTAGGAACACTGAAGCTTTCTTT. Encoded protein: CASAGGTPIRRNTEAFF.

The gene calls are TRBV19 and TRBJ1-1; D uncertain. The CDR3 contains 13 residues. Germline lookup yields CDR1 LNHDA and CDR2 SQIVND (reference sequence). V lost 2 bases and J lost 4, with 8 bases in between. The DNA for the CDR3 is TGTGCCAGTAGTATAACGCGGGGCACTGAAGCTTTCTTT. Encoded protein: CASSITRGTEAFF.

The J gene is TRBJ2-7, the V gene TRBV27, with TRBD1 as a possible D gene (5 bases). The V gene lost 0 bases and the J gene lost 0 bases, with 15 bases spanning the gap. The CDR3 contains 17 residues. CDR1 and CDR2 from the germline V gene are MNHEY and SMNVEV (reference sequence). CDR3 residues: CASSLSPSQGNSYEQYF. For the CDR3, the DNA is TGTGCCAGCAGTTTATCCCCCTCGCAGGGAAACTCCTACGAGCAGTACTTC.

The V and J genes are TRBV19 and TRBJ1-1; 7 bases are shared with TRBD1. V lost 5 bases to trimming and J lost 1 base; unmatched junction nucleotides: 4. CDR1 LNHDA and CDR2 SQIVND come from the germline V gene (reference sequence). This CDR3 is 14 amino acids long. The CDR3 spells CASSGGQTNTEAFF. CDR3 nucleotide sequence: TGTGCCAGTAGTGGGGGACAGACGAACACTGAAGCTTTCTTT.

This chain uses TRBV11-2 with TRBJ2-3; 7 bases map to TRBD1. The CDR3 covers 15 residues. J was trimmed by 2 bases and V by 3 bases; bases with no gene match: 5. Germline V CDR1 and CDR2: SGHAT, FQNNGV. The CDR3 nucleotides read TGTGCCAGCAGCTTGCCGACAGGGCCCACAGATACGCAGTATTTT. Its translation is CASSLPTGPTDTQYF.

The chain is built from TRBV28 and TRBJ1-5; a weak D match, TRBD1 (6 bases). CDR1 MDHEN and CDR2 SYDVKM come from the germline V gene. V dropped 2 bases and J dropped 4 bases, with 9 bases sitting between them. The CDR3 has 14 residues. The CDR3 region is CASSLIGGNQPQHF. CDR3 coding DNA: TGTGCCAGCAGTTTAATAGGGGGAAATCAGCCCCAGCATTTT.

The chain carries TRBV14 and TRBJ2-5; D remains ambiguous. Trimming pared 2 bases from V and 2 bases from J, leaving 9 bases between. The CDR3 loop spans 14 amino acids. Germline CDR1 reads SGHDN; CDR2 reads FVKESK. The CDR3 protein is CASSQFDSQETQYF. The CDR3 DNA reads TGTGCCAGCAGCCAATTTGACTCTCAAGAGACCCAGTACTTC.

This sequence joins TRBV30 and TRBJ2-3, with 10 bases lining up with TRBD1. Germline V gene sequence: CDR1 GTSNPN, CDR2 SVGIG (reference sequence). The CDR3 consists of 14 residues. The V and J ends lost 3 bases and 5 bases, in that order; junction bases with no gene match: 5. The CDR3 nucleotides are TGTGCCTGGAGACGACAGGGGGCAGAAGATACGCAGTATTTT. Protein sequence: CAWRRQGAEDTQYF. Using reference TRBV30 and TRBJ2-3 for the parts outside the CDR3, the full variable domain is SQTIHQWPATLVQPVGSPLSLECTVEGTSNPNLYWYRQAAGRGLQLLFYSVGIGQISSEVPQNLSASRPQDRQFILSSKKLLLSDSGFYLCAWRRQGAEDTQYFGPGTRLTVL.

As regards this clone: At one of its ends the junction is not consistent with the germline gene, which may arise from a read error. V and J are TRBV7-7 and TRBJ2-1; TRBD2 is a possible D gene (7 bases). Germline CDR1 and CDR2: SSHAT and FNYEAQ (reference sequence). The length of the CDR3 is 15 residues. CDR3 sequence reads: CASSTAGHPANEQFF. CDR3 coding DNA: TGTGCTAGCAGCACAGCGGGACACCCGGCCAATGAGCAGTTCTTC.

The V gene is TRBV1, the J gene TRBJ2-7; the listed D gene, TRBD2, was not tested against the DNA. TRBV1 is a recognized pseudogene. This CDR3 has 17 residues. CDR3 loop: CTSSQDLIAGITYEQYF. CDR3 DNA sequence: TGCACCAGCAGCCAAGATCTTATAGCGGGGATTACCTACGAGCAGTACTTC.

The CDR3 here is CASSPSGEPYEQYF. CDR3 nucleotides: TGTGCCAGCAGCCCCAGTGGGGAGCCCTACGAGCAGTACTTC. V is TRBV9 and J is TRBJ2-7, with a tentative D call TRBD2 (5 bases). Trimming removed 4 bases from V and 2 bases from J, with 13 bases in between. There are 14 residues in the CDR3. CDR1 is SGDLS, CDR2 YYNGEE, per germline.

The CDR3 reads CATSRVQPGGDEAFF. The CDR3 nucleotides read TGTGCCACCAGCAGAGTCCAACCGGGGGGCGATGAAGCTTTCTTT. The chain joins TRBV15 to TRBJ1-1; D perhaps matches TRBD1 (6 bases). The CDR3 is made up of 15 amino acids. Per germline, CDR1 LNHNV and CDR2 YYDKDF (reference sequence). V shed 1 base and J shed 7 bases, with 16 bases lying between them.

The chain has TRBV11-1 and TRBJ2-7, with 11 bases fitting TRBD1. CDR3 length equals 17 residues. In germline, CDR1 is SGHAT, CDR2 FQDESV (reference sequence). Trimming took 0 bases from V and 1 from J; bases not matched to a gene: 5. The CDR3 protein is CASSLAGQGAQSYEQYF. CDR3 nucleotide sequence: TGTGCCAGCAGCTTAGCAGGACAGGGGGCCCAATCCTACGAGCAGTACTTC.

The V and J genes are TRBV6-4 and TRBJ2-3; 9 bases line up with TRBD2. Germline loops: CDR1 MRHNA, CDR2 SNTAGT. Trimming took 8 bases from V and 0 from J; bases not matched to a gene: 12. The CDR3 sequence is 17 residues long. The CDR3 region is CASRTWDAGGSTDTQYF. CDR3 coding DNA: TGTGCCAGCCGCACCTGGGACGCGGGGGGGAGCACAGATACGCAGTATTTT.

The chain joins TRBV11-2 to TRBJ2-5; weak D call: TRBD1 (6 bases). CDR3 length: 13 residues. Germline lookup yields CDR1 SGHAT and CDR2 FQNNGV. V was trimmed by 4 bases and J by 3 bases, leaving 9 bases between them. The CDR3 nucleotides are TGTGCCAGCAGCTCCGACAGGAAAGAGACCCAGTACTTC. This gives the protein CASSSDRKETQYF.

J is TRBJ2-7 and V is TRBV19, with 10 bases fitting TRBD1. Trimming cost V 4 bases and J 4 bases; bases outside gene matches: 10. In germline, CDR1 is LNHDA, CDR2 SQIVND (reference sequence). This CDR3 comprises 16 residues. CDR3 sequence: CASSRGAGDRGYEQYF. CDR3 coding DNA: TGTGCCAGTAGTAGAGGGGCCGGGGACAGGGGATACGAGCAGTACTTC.

The rearrangement uses TRBV6-5 and TRBJ1-1, with 7 positions matching TRBD1. Germline lookup yields CDR1 MNHEY and CDR2 SVGAGI. The CDR3 contains 14 residues. V dropped 6 bases and J dropped 4; count of bases not matched to a gene: 8. DNA for the CDR3: TGTGCCAGCAGCCCAGGGGGAATGGGCACTGAAGCTTTCTTT. This sequence encodes CASSPGGMGTEAFF.

This clone has just one count. Here the CDR3 reads CASSKGATLYGYTF. The CDR3 DNA reads as TGTGCCAGTAGTAAAGGGGCAACCCTGTATGGCTACACCTTC. This chain uses TRBV19 with TRBJ1-2; D is possibly TRBD1 (5 bases). Germline V gene lookup returns CDR1 LNHDA and CDR2 SQIVND (reference sequence). There are 14 residues in the CDR3. V dropped 4 bases and J dropped 5 bases, with 14 bases sitting between them.

The chain links TRBV5-1 to TRBJ1-2; TRBD1 matches 12 bases. V shed 4 bases and J 4 bases; nucleotides not matched to a gene: 8. CDR3 length: 16 residues. Germline V gives CDR1 SGHRS, CDR2 YFSETQ. Here the CDR3 reads CASSAGTGGAGYGYTF. The CDR3 region has the DNA TGCGCCAGCAGCGCCGGGACAGGGGGCGCAGGCTATGGCTACACCTTC.

V usage is TRBV11-2 and J usage is TRBJ2-5; D perhaps matches TRBD1 (5 bases). The germline CDR1 and CDR2 sequences are SGHAT and FQNNGV. V was shortened by 0 bases and J by 7 bases, with 9 bases between the two germline ends. CDR3 length: 13 amino acids. CDR3 nucleotides: TGTGCCAGCAGCTTAGAGACAGCTTCGACCCAGTACTTC. It encodes CASSLETASTQYF. The full variable domain, with the rest looked up from reference TRBV11-2 and TRBJ2-5, is EAGVAQSPRYKIIEKRQSVAFWCNPISGHATLYWYQQILGQGPKLLIQFQNNGVVDDSQLPKDRFSAERLKGVDSTLKIQPAKLEDSAVYLCASSLETASTQYFGPGTRLLVL.

The gene calls are TRBV5-1 and TRBJ2-3, with 11 positions matching TRBD2. CDR1 is SGHRS, CDR2 YFSETQ, per germline. The J segment lost 0 bases and the V segment lost 0 bases, leaving 6 bases of the junction unmatched. The CDR3 extends over 18 amino acids. CDR3: CASSLVGTSGSSTDTQYF. The CDR3 DNA sequence: TGCGCCAGCAGCTTGGTGGGGACTAGCGGTTCTAGCACAGATACGCAGTATTTT. Drawing the rest from reference TRBV5-1 and TRBJ2-3, the complete variable domain is KAGVTQTPRYLIKTRGQQVTLSCSPISGHRSVSWYQQTPGQGLQFLFEYFSETQRNKGNFPGRFSGRQFSNSRSEMNVSTLELGDSALYLCASSLVGTSGSSTDTQYFGPGTRLTVL.